Below are 22 T cell receptor beta chains sequenced from a single sample in a study of T cells in Graves' hyperthyroidism and ophthalmopathy. RNA transcripts served as the template for amplifying TCR beta CDR3 regions. First-round RT-PCR targeting the TCR CDR3 was performed with the HTBI primer set. TCRdb processed the multiplex PCR reads anew with MiXCR; each CDR3 protein has one entry. This table holds hundreds of thousands of distinct CDR3 sequences, roughly 40% found once. Specimen: blood. Receptor source: a man between 18 and 29 years old with Graves' hyperthyroidism.

The chain combines TRBV2 with TRBJ1-4; the D is unclear. The CDR3 extends over 12 amino acids. The V end was cut by 5 bases, the J end by 12 bases, with 13 bases between. Germline V gene data show CDR1 as SNHLY and CDR2 as FYNNEI. The CDR3 is CASSPVLEELFF. In DNA form, the CDR3 reads TGTGCCAGCAGTCCCGTCCTGGAAGAACTGTTTTTT. Complete variable domain (other parts from reference TRBV2 and TRBJ1-4): EPEVTQTPSHQVTQMGQEVILRCVPISNHLYFYWYRQILGQKVEFLVSFYNNEISEKSEIFDDQFSVERPDGSNFTLKIRSTKLEDSAMYFCASSPVLEELFFGSGTQLSVL.

This clonotype appeared many times. The chain joins TRBV7-8 to TRBJ2-5; D perhaps matches TRBD1 (5 bases). The V end was cut by 5 bases, the J end by 0 bases, with 10 bases between. The CDR3 covers 14 residues. Germline V gene data show CDR1 as SGHVS and CDR2 as FQNEAQ. The CDR3 loop is CASSAWTYQETQYF. CDR3 DNA sequence: TGTGCCAGCAGCGCGTGGACATACCAAGAGACCCAGTACTTC.

Ten or more counts support this clonotype. J is TRBJ2-7 and V is TRBV7-6; no reliable D call. The length of the CDR3 is 13 residues. The V gene's germline CDR1 is SGHVS and CDR2 FNYEAQ. Trimming left V 8 bases short and J 0 bases short, with 11 bases between. The CDR3 DNA reads as TGTGCCAGCTCGGATCGTTTCTCCTACGAGCAGTACTTC. Translation: CASSDRFSYEQYF.

CDR3 sequence: CSAHVADEQYF. The CDR3 DNA reads as TGCAGTGCACATGTAGCGGACGAGCAGTACTTC. The V and J genes are TRBV20-1 and TRBJ2-7; possibly TRBD2 for D (6 bases). The CDR3 extends over 11 amino acids. Trimming stripped 6 bases from V and 5 bases from J, with 11 bases between. The germline V gene has CDR1 DFQATT and CDR2 SNEGSKA (reference sequence).

The V and J genes are TRBV12-3 or TRBV12-4 and TRBJ2-5; 11 positions match TRBD2. This CDR3 is built from 14 residues. J lost 5 bases, V lost 5 bases, and 4 bases had no gene match. This CDR3 reads CASSPLAGVETQYF. CDR3 sequence (DNA): TGTGCCAGCAGTCCACTAGCGGGAGTGGAGACCCAGTACTTC.

This clonotype has more than one count but fewer than ten. An end of the junction does not agree with germline; a read error may underlie this. The chain couples TRBV7-9 to TRBJ2-7; 10 bases fit TRBD2. Germline-derived CDR1 and CDR2 are SEHNR and FQNEAQ (reference sequence). The CDR3 has 15 residues. The CDR3 DNA reads TGCGCCAGCAGCCAAACTAGCGGGAAATGGCACGAGCAGTACTTC. This codes for CASSQTSGKWHEQYF.

The rearrangement links TRBV5-6 to TRBJ1-4; 8 nucleotides align to TRBD1. Germline lookup yields CDR1 SGHDT and CDR2 YYEEEE. CDR3 size: 15 residues. The V and J ends lost 3 bases and 8 bases, in that order; junction bases with no gene match: 9. The CDR3: CASSSTGAGTEKLFF. The CDR3 DNA reads TGTGCCAGCAGCTCGACAGGGGCCGGTACCGAAAAACTGTTTTTT.

The chain recombines TRBV29-1 with TRBJ1-5; 9 bases match TRBD1. CDR1 and CDR2 (germline): SQVTM, ANQGSEA. This CDR3 spans 14 amino acids. J was trimmed by 7 bases and V by 8 bases; bases with no gene match: 12. The CDR3 here is CSQERTGVGQPQHF. As DNA, the CDR3 is TGCAGCCAAGAAAGGACAGGGGTCGGGCAGCCCCAGCATTTT. The entire variable domain, with the rest obtained from reference TRBV29-1 and TRBJ1-5, is as follows: SAVISQKPSRDICQRGTSLTIQCQVDSQVTMMFWYRQQPGQSLTLIATANQGSEATYESGFVIDKFPISRPNLTFSTLTVSNMSPEDSSIYLCSQERTGVGQPQHFGDGTRLSIL.

The V gene is TRBV29-1, the J gene TRBJ1-1; tentatively, D is TRBD1 (5 bases). This CDR3 has 11 amino acids. CDR1 is SQVTM and CDR2 is ANQGSEA in the germline V gene. In nucleotides, the CDR3 is TGCAGTCTCCTAGGGGCGGATGAAGCTTTCTTT. Protein sequence: CSLLGADEAFF.

The chain joins TRBV20-1 to TRBJ2-2; 7 positions match TRBD1. Germline lookup yields CDR1 DFQATT and CDR2 SNEGSKA (reference sequence). The CDR3 runs to 12 residues. J gave up 8 bases and V 5 bases, and 5 bases lay outside the gene matches. The chain's CDR3 is CSAGQDSGELFF. The CDR3 DNA sequence: TGCAGTGCTGGACAGGATTCAGGGGAGCTGTTTTTT.

The chain links TRBV20-1 to TRBJ2-5; 13 bases are a match to TRBD2. In germline, CDR1 is DFQATT, CDR2 SNEGSKA (reference sequence). The CDR3 spans 14 residues. The V and J ends lost 3 bases and 3 bases, in that order; junction bases with no gene match: 1. The CDR3: CSARGLAGKETQYF. CDR3 DNA: TGCAGTGCTAGGGGACTAGCGGGGAAAGAGACCCAGTACTTC.

The rearrangement joins TRBV25-1 to TRBJ1-1, with 9 bases lining up with TRBD1. In germline, CDR1 is MGHDK, CDR2 SYGVNS. There are 15 residues in the CDR3. V lost 5 bases and J lost 4; bases outside the gene matches: 8. The CDR3 protein is CASSPSGTGSTEAFF. The CDR3 DNA reads TGTGCCAGCAGTCCGTCCGGGACAGGGAGCACTGAAGCTTTCTTT.

V usage is TRBV9 and J usage is TRBJ2-2; TRBD2 matches at 7 bases. The CDR3 length is 16 residues. J was trimmed by 4 bases and V by 2 bases; bases with no gene match: 8. Germline CDR1 SGDLS, CDR2 YYNGEE. Here the CDR3 reads CASSVSGGTVTGELFF. In nucleotides, the CDR3 is TGTGCCAGCAGCGTTTCCGGGGGGACGGTCACCGGGGAGCTGTTTTTT.

This chain connects TRBV4-2 to TRBJ1-1; 8 positions match TRBD1. CDR3 length: 14 residues. Germline CDR1 reads LGHNA; CDR2 reads YNFKEQ. The V segment lost 3 bases and the J segment 6 bases; nucleotides outside the gene matches: 6. CDR3 DNA sequence: TGTGCCAGCAGCCACGAGGACAGGGTCCCTGAAGCTTTCTTT. Protein product: CASSHEDRVPEAFF.

This clonotype was counted between two and nine times. The V call is TRBV10-1, the J call TRBJ2-2; D remains ambiguous. The CDR3 is 13 amino acids. The ends were cut back, 5 bases at V and 6 bases at J, with 10 bases in the middle. Per germline, CDR1 WNHNN and CDR2 SYGVQD (reference sequence). The CDR3, as DNA: TGCGCCAGCAGTCCCGGGCCCGCCGGGGAGCTGTTTTTT. Translating it yields CASSPGPAGELFF.

The gene calls are TRBV5-1 and TRBJ2-2; D is perhaps TRBD1 (5 bases). Trimming left V 4 bases short and J 0 bases short, with 10 bases between. Per germline, CDR1 SGHRS and CDR2 YFSETQ. CDR3 length equals 15 residues. This CDR3 is CASSLDTTNTGELFF. CDR3 DNA sequence: TGCGCCAGCAGCCTGGACACGACGAACACCGGGGAGCTGTTTTTT. Full variable domain (missing parts from reference TRBV5-1 and TRBJ2-2): KAGVTQTPRYLIKTRGQQVTLSCSPISGHRSVSWYQQTPGQGLQFLFEYFSETQRNKGNFPGRFSGRQFSNSRSEMNVSTLELGDSALYLCASSLDTTNTGELFFGEGSRLTVL.

The chain is built from TRBV7-9 and TRBJ1-4; the D gene is possibly TRBD1 (5 bases). This CDR3 has 19 residues. CDR1 SEHNR and CDR2 FQNEAQ come from the germline V gene (reference sequence). The V and J ends lost 1 base and 7 bases respectively, with 25 bases between them. In DNA form, the CDR3 reads TGTGCCAGCAGCTTAGGGGGCGCTCTAGACAGCTCAGGAGTTGAAAAACTGTTTTTT. Its protein is CASSLGGALDSSGVEKLFF.

This clonotype has only a few counts. The gene calls are TRBV6-1 and TRBJ1-1, with D hard to call. From germline, CDR1 is MNHNS and CDR2 SASEGT. Trimming shortened V by 0 bases and J by 10 bases, and 15 bases separated the two germline ends. The CDR3 length is 14 residues. The CDR3 DNA follows: TGTGCCAGCAGTGAAGCGTCTTACTCTGTGGCAGCTTTCTTT. Its protein product is CASSEASYSVAAFF.

The rearrangement uses TRBV7-2 and TRBJ2-2; D remains unclear. CDR1 and CDR2 from the germline V gene are SGHTA and FQGNSA. V was shortened by 4 bases and J by 1 base, with 7 bases between the two germline ends. The length of the CDR3 is 14 residues. Here the CDR3 DNA reads TGTGCCAGCAGCTCCCGATGGAACACCGGGGAGCTGTTTTTT. It translates to CASSSRWNTGELFF. The full variable domain, in which reference TRBV7-2 and TRBJ2-2 provide the parts outside the CDR3, is GAGVSQSPSNKVTEKGKDVELRCDPISGHTALYWYRQSLGQGLEFLIYFQGNSAPDKSGLPSDRFSAERTGGSVSTLTIQRTQQEDSAVYLCASSSRWNTGELFFGEGSRLTVL.

The chain uses TRBV2 and TRBJ1-4, with D possibly being TRBD1 (6 bases). Germline V lookup: CDR1 SNHLY, CDR2 FYNNEI. This CDR3 has 15 amino acids. Deletions cut 3 bases from V and 8 bases from J, with 16 bases between. DNA of the CDR3: TGTGCCAGCAGTGAGGGACACGGGACGGACGAAAAACTGTTTTTT. Amino acids: CASSEGHGTDEKLFF.

This clonotype turned up a few times. The chain employs TRBV7-9 and TRBJ1-1; TRBD1 might be the D (5 bases). From germline, CDR1 is SEHNR and CDR2 FQNEAQ (reference sequence). The germline V and J ends were trimmed by 5 bases and 1 base, with 17 bases remaining between them. There are 16 residues in the CDR3. The CDR3 bases are TGTGCCAGCAGCCATCCCCCCCAGGGACCGAACACTGAAGCTTTCTTT. Its protein is CASSHPPQGPNTEAFF.

The V and J genes are TRBV20-1 and TRBJ2-5, with D maybe TRBD2 (6 bases). V was shortened by 6 bases and J by 0 bases, with 20 bases between the two germline ends. The germline V gene has CDR1 DFQATT and CDR2 SNEGSKA (reference sequence). The CDR3 consists of 16 residues. CDR3 in DNA: TGCAGTGCCGAGATGATAAGGGACTGGTACCAAGAGACCCAGTACTTC. This codes for CSAEMIRDWYQETQYF.